The T cell receptor (beta chain) described here comes from a study of blood T cells in healthy people across ages (dated by TCRdb to about 2015). Looking at the study overall: In model experiments, template switching captured roughly one uniquely barcoded TCR beta cDNA molecule for every two T cells. Age-related changes in TCR beta repertoire diversity were measured in the study by deep sequencing normalized with unique cDNA molecular identifiers. Donors were grouped into four age groups: young (average roughly 16 years), middle-aged (less than 40), aged (around 60) and long-lived (approximately 82). To avoid experimental bias, donors of different ages were distributed randomly across sequencing lanes. Using the same blood draw, the study looked at two additional independent replicas of 1 million unique cDNA reads for two donors, one aged 18 to 30 and the other aged 80 or older.

V lost 5 bases and J lost 9 bases, and the count of bases not matched to a germline gene is 7. Reading the germline V gene (reference sequence) gives CDR1 SEHNR and CDR2 FQNEAQ. From cysteine to phenylalanine, the CDR3 is 13 amino acids long. The kept DNA is CDR3 alone, 39 bases in frame from the first base. In the case of this clonotype: Its antigen is unknown. No much larger clonotype is one base removed from it; base qualities were not supplied.

Library construction relied on 5' RACE. Instrument used: Illumina HiSeq 2500. The second PCR ran for about 7 to 11 cycles and used a J-beta primer mix along with a sample-barcoded 5' primer. A unique molecular identifier was introduced onto each TCR beta cDNA molecule by a template-switch 5' adaptor carrying 12 random nucleotides. Each sample yielded at least 2.5 million CDR3-containing paired-end reads. First-strand cDNA was synthesized from all RNA with the Mint cDNA synthesis kit, primed by a TRBC-specific oligonucleotide. Following uracil-DNA glycosylase treatment, all cDNA underwent a first 18-cycle PCR with the universal primers M1SS and BC2_uni_R. As for the original processing: For normalization, 1 million high-quality reads, each with a distinct molecular identifier, were randomly selected from each sample. Instead of being binned into consensus sequences, reads with shared molecular identifiers were discarded. MiTCR, set to a Q25 quality threshold and the strictest error-elimination algorithm, was used for CDR3 identification, clonotype clustering and error correction. A nonparametric unseen species model with Euler transformation was used to estimate lower-bound total TCR beta diversity. In TCRdb, the public reads were trimmed at Q25 with fastp and aligned with MiXCR, with productive beta chains retained. Rows with one shared CDR3 protein collapse into an entry with the most common genes and DNA. The V and J calls were determined by TCRdb, not by the authors. The sample contains 600,000 or so distinct CDR3 sequences, more than 45% of them found a single time. The ten largest clones capture 20% to 25% of the sample.

Systemically healthy Caucasian individuals from Russia, approximately 39 in total and aged roughly 6 to 95 years, were included as donors. Around 10 milliliters of peripheral blood were collected from each donor into EDTA-treated Vacutainer tubes. Ficoll-Paque density-gradient centrifugation was used to isolate PBMCs, with at least 7 million per sample. Total RNA was extracted from PBMCs with Trizol reagent, with at least 6 micrograms obtained per sample. Naive CD45RAhigh/CD27high T cell percentages were measured by flow cytometry on a PBMC aliquot from every donor. The study at large found these results: A strong correlation was found between observed TCR beta diversity and the percentage of naive T cells measured by flow cytometry. Compared with the aged group, the long-lived group had more naive CD4+ T cells, fewer expanded clones and increased TCR diversity, a pattern suggesting age selection. As age increased, observed TCR beta diversity per million T cells dropped in a roughly linear way, and a significant reduction was already evident by age about 40. Because donor CMV infection status was unknown, age-related changes in expanded clonotypes were potentially confounded. Estimates of total diversity based on one million sequenced T cells were regarded as lower bounds and as underestimates. Since profiling was done on bulk unsorted PBMCs, naive and antigen-experienced compartments could not be conclusively compared.

The receptor chain draws on TRBV7-9 and TRBJ2-1; 7 of the junction bases match TRBD2. Sequencing used blood. The receptor's source is a man older than 75 in good health. The DNA sequence is TGTGCCAGCAGCCTCAGGGAGGGGAGTGAGCAGTTCTTC. It codes for CASSLREGSEQFF.